This entry concerns a single T cell receptor beta chain. J gave up 0 bases and V 4 bases, and 5 bases lay outside the gene matches. The CDR3 has 16 residues. Per germline, CDR1 SGDLS and CDR2 YYNGEE. The data were taken from a study of T cell clones after liver transplantation. Clones were read by immunoSEQ multiplex PCR, and TCRdb kept only the in-frame ones, dropping some. The repertoire holds about 75,000 clones, with around four fifths as singletons. The sequences come from CD4+ T cells from blood, collected about 50 months after liver transplant. The receptor was isolated from a human patient who received a liver transplant. The T cells may come from the graft donor. V gene TRBV9 combines with J gene TRBJ2-3; TRBD2 aligns across 10 bases. CDR3 protein: CASSYGLAVSTDTQYF. The CDR3 DNA reads TGTGCCAGCAGCTATGGACTAGCGGTTAGCACAGATACGCAGTATTTT.